This TCR beta chain was retrieved from a study of blood T cell repertoires in COVID-19. Original analysis: Cell counts per sample came from amplifying reference gene primers. The method was immunoSEQ multiplex PCR; TCRdb's version includes in-frame clones alone and lacks a portion of them. V and J calls and clone size are as listed in that table; D and trimming were resolved from the DNA. The data hold tens of thousands of clones, with 85% to 95% observed a single time. This CDR3 has 14 amino acids. The germline CDR1 and CDR2 sequences are MNHNS and SASEGT. The germline V and J ends were trimmed by 3 bases and 4 bases, with 12 bases remaining between them.

Input material: peripheral blood. This TCR was recovered from a man aged 50 to 59 with acute or convalescent COVID-19. The V and J genes are TRBV6-1 and TRBJ1-1; TRBD1 is a possible D gene (5 bases). CDR3 region: CASSDREAPTEAFF. The CDR3 region has the DNA TGTGCCAGCAGTGACAGGGAAGCCCCCACTGAAGCTTTCTTT.